The 2 T cell receptor beta chains in this list originate from one sample, sequenced in a study of response to subunit inactivated influenza vaccine (dated by TCRdb to the late 2010s). The receptor library was made with RT-PCR. The sequencer was an Illumina HiSeq 2500. TCRdb trimmed public reads at Q25 via fastp, called clones via MiXCR and kept in-frame beta chains. Rows with a matching CDR3 protein are joined into one entry that keeps the most common DNA and genes. Across this sample there are approximately 500,000 distinct CDR3 sequences, with approximately 14% seen only once. Around 10% of the sample rests with the top ten. The sequencing used PBMCs from blood, collected about 13 days after vaccination. The receptors were gathered from a man over 45 who received an inactivated influenza vaccine. Donor details come from another sample of the same person, matched by shared clones.

This clonotype was picked up a small number of times. The rearrangement links TRBV6-1 to TRBJ2-5; 7 nucleotides line up with TRBD2. V gave up 2 bases and J gave up 0 bases; unmatched junction bases: 3. The CDR3 spans 15 residues. Germline V gives CDR1 MNHNS, CDR2 SASEGT. The CDR3 nucleotides are TGTGCCAGCAGTGAACTAGCGGTATACCAAGAGACCCAGTACTTC. Protein: CASSELAVYQETQYF.

This clonotype was seen only a few times. This rearrangement joins TRBV4-2 to TRBJ2-3; 10 positions agree with TRBD1. This CDR3 has 14 amino acids. Germline CDR1 is LGHNA and CDR2 is YNFKEQ. The junction had 3 bases not matched to a gene; V was cut back by 3 bases and J by 6 bases. The CDR3 sequence is CASSHGQGDDTQYF. The CDR3 nucleotides read TGTGCCAGCAGCCATGGACAGGGGGACGATACGCAGTATTTT.